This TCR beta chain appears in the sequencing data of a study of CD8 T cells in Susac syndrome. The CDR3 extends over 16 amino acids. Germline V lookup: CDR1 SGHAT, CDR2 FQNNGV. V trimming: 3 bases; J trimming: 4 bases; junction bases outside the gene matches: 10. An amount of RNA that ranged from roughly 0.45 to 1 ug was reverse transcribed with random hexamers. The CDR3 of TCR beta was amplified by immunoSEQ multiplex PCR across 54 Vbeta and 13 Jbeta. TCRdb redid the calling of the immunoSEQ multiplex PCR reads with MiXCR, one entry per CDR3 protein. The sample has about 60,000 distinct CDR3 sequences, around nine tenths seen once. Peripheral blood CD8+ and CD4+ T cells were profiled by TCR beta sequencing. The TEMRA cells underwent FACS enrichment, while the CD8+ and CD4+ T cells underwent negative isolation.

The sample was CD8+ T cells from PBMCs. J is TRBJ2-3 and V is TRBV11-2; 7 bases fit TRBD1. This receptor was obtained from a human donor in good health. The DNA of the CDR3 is TGTGCCAGCAGCTTTGAATCCCACAGGGGCGCAGATACGCAGTATTTT. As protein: CASSFESHRGADTQYF.